This TCR beta chain came from a study of beta chain features in type 1 diabetes. Study-wide results and limits: TCRB repertoires of naive, central memory and Treg cells appeared more similar among patients than among healthy donors. Moderately but significantly shorter TCRB CDR3s were found in Type 1 diabetes patients in all four CD4+ subsets.

Of the isolated RNA, all was reverse transcribed, and so the sequenced material was expressed TCRB transcripts. Assay used: immunoSEQ multiplex PCR; TCRdb lists only in-frame clones, some missing. The sample gives roughly 300,000 clones, 14% of which show up once; roughly 0.018% is in the top ten. Remarks on this clone: The antigen is not known.

Material for sequencing was naive CD4+ T cells from blood. The TCR originated in a man aged 25 to 45 with type 1 diabetes.

The chain's CDR3 is CASSDRRRGHEKLFF. DNA of the CDR3: TGTGCCAGCAGCGACAGAAGGAGGGGGCATGAAAAACTGTTTTTT. This sequence joins TRBV7-9 and TRBJ1-4, with 7 nucleotides matching TRBD1. The CDR3 sequence is 15 residues long. The germline V gene encodes CDR1 SEHNR and CDR2 FQNEAQ (reference sequence). The ends lost 5 bases at V and 6 bases at J; junction bases unmatched: 9.